This T cell receptor (beta chain) originates from a study of blood T cell repertoires in COVID-19. Study details: Researchers got acute and convalescent COVID-19 samples from the United States, Italy and Spain.

In the original processing: Estimates of nucleated cell counts were drawn from the amplification of reference gene primers. Using immunoSEQ multiplex PCR, the repertoire was profiled, and TCRdb retains in-frame clones only, with some absent. V and J calls and clone size are given by that table; D and trimming were obtained from the DNA. Among 65,000 to 100,000 clones listed, about four fifths were seen once. Trimming removed 8 bases at V and 6 bases at J, with 25 bases between. The CDR3 contains 16 residues. Germline CDR1 SNHLY, CDR2 FYNNEI. Input material: peripheral blood. The V call is TRBV2, the J call TRBJ1-1; D might be TRBD1 (6 bases). This receptor was taken from a human donor in a cohort sampled during active COVID-19. CDR3 residues: CASGTHVTGIISEAFF. Here the CDR3 DNA reads TGTGCCAGCGGGACGCATGTAACAGGGATTATCTCTGAAGCTTTCTTT.